This entry lists 10 T cell receptor beta chains sequenced from one sample in a study of cytomegalovirus exposure and HLA in healthy donors (dated by TCRdb to the late 2010s). Libraries were prepared through the immunoSEQ multiplex PCR assay. This immuneACCESS table, as held by TCRdb, lists in-frame sequences with V and J called but not all clones. Of the missing ones, under half trace to an unresolved V gene in checked studies; the others have no known cause. The sample yields 300,000 or so clones; nearly 90% were counted once. Clones ranked in the top ten supply over 0.9% of the sample. The sequencing input was PBMCs. Receptors were obtained from a man aged 25 to 45 in good health and CMV-seronegative.

This clone was seen once. The chain is built from TRBV5-1 and TRBJ2-7; 9 positions match TRBD1. Germline V CDR1 and CDR2: SGHRS, YFSETQ. The CDR3 spans 15 residues. Trimming at V came to 4 bases and at J to 3 bases, leaving 8 bases not matched to a gene. This CDR3 reads CASSPNPTGGYEQYF. The CDR3 nucleotides read TGCGCCAGCAGCCCGAACCCGACAGGGGGCTACGAGCAGTACTTC.

A few counts support this clone. The chain couples TRBV12-5 to TRBJ2-7; 8 positions agree with TRBD1. The ends lost 5 bases at V and 7 bases at J; junction bases unmatched: 4. Germline V CDR1 and CDR2: LGHNT, FRNRAP. The length of the CDR3 is 12 residues. CDR3 amino acids: CASGPGQGEQYF. CDR3 bases: TGTGCTAGTGGTCCCGGACAGGGAGAGCAGTACTTC.

The rearrangement links TRBV6-6 to TRBJ2-7; D is unclear. Germline V gene data show CDR1 as MNHNY and CDR2 as SVGAGI (reference sequence). The CDR3 extends over 14 amino acids. Deletions cut 0 bases from V and 2 bases from J, with 8 bases between. The CDR3 nucleotides are TGTGCCAGCAGTTACTCTCCAGGAACCTACGAGCAGTACTTC. It translates to CASSYSPGTYEQYF.

V is TRBV7-9 and J is TRBJ1-6; D not certain. The V end was cut by 1 base, the J end by 8 bases, with 9 bases between. Germline assignment: CDR1 SEHNR and CDR2 FQNEAQ (reference sequence). The CDR3 spans 14 residues. This chain's CDR3 is CASSLVSGDSPLHF. The CDR3 DNA follows: TGTGCCAGCAGCTTAGTATCCGGGGATTCACCCCTCCACTTT.

The genes are TRBV6-5 and TRBJ1-2; 12 positions agree with TRBD1. Losses at the gene ends were 0 bases for V and 7 bases for J; bases not matched to a gene: 6. Per germline, CDR1 MNHEY and CDR2 SVGAGI. The CDR3 spans 16 residues. The CDR3 nucleotides read TGTGCCAGCAGTTACTCGGGGACAGGGGGCGGGCGTGGCTACACCTTC. Protein: CASSYSGTGGGRGYTF.

The table lists this clone with a few counts. The V call is TRBV11-3, the J call TRBJ2-2, with a tentative D call TRBD1 (5 bases). The V end lost 5 bases, the J end lost 8 bases, and 9 bases lay between the germline ends. This CDR3 is 12 amino acids long. CDR1 and CDR2 from the germline V gene are SGHNT and YENEEA. The CDR3 sequence: CASSRGSGELFF. In DNA form, the CDR3 reads TGTGCCAGCAGCAGGGGATCGGGGGAGCTGTTTTTT.

The chain has TRBV7-2 and TRBJ1-4, with D possibly TRBD1 on 5 matching bases. CDR1 and CDR2 (germline): SGHTA, FQGNSA. This CDR3 has 15 residues. Trimming left V 0 bases short and J 1 base short, with 6 bases between. This CDR3 reads CASSLAGGTNEKLFF. For the CDR3, the DNA is TGTGCCAGCAGCTTAGCGGGGGGAACTAATGAAAAACTGTTTTTT.

The J gene is TRBJ2-7, the V gene TRBV5-1; D is uncertain. This CDR3 has 13 residues. The V end was cut by 3 bases, the J end by 8 bases, with 15 bases between. Germline-derived CDR1 and CDR2 are SGHRS and YFSETQ. The CDR3 protein is CASSSYSSPQQYF. DNA for the CDR3: TGCGCCAGCAGCTCATACAGCTCTCCCCAGCAGTACTTC.

V and J are TRBV7-2 and TRBJ1-6; D not resolved. V dropped 10 bases and J dropped 10 bases, with 20 bases sitting between them. Germline CDR1 and CDR2: SGHTA and FQGNSA. The CDR3 is 14 residues long. The CDR3 DNA is TGTGCCACCGACCGACAAGGACTGGGATCACCCCTCCACTTT. Amino acid sequence: CATDRQGLGSPLHF.

The V and J genes are TRBV4-1 and TRBJ2-1, with 10 bases aligning to TRBD2. Germline V gene sequence: CDR1 MGHRA, CDR2 YSYEKL. This CDR3 is 17 amino acids long. Trimming took 1 base from V and 2 from J; bases not matched to a gene: 5. DNA of the CDR3: TGCGCCAGCAGCCAAGGGGTTAGCGGGGGGACCTACAATGAGCAGTTCTTC. Its protein product is CASSQGVSGGTYNEQFF.